The 28 T cell receptor beta chains below all came from one sample that was sequenced in a study of Ad26.COV2.S vaccination and SARS-CoV-2 variants. Some clones are missing from TCRdb's copy, which holds only in-frame ones; the method was immunoSEQ multiplex PCR. Of about 370,000 clones listed, roughly nine tenths are singletons. The treatment was: 19 received Ad26.COV2.S at low or high dose, single or two shots; 5 received placebo; per-sample allocation not given. Collection of samples fell on day 63 after the first vaccine or placebo injection. Sequences were derived from peripheral blood, sampled in a trial of Ad26.COV2.S vaccine versus placebo. The receptors derive from a person between 18 and 65 years old who received the Ad26.COV2.S COVID-19 vaccine or a placebo.

This chain links TRBV27 with TRBJ1-5; D call uncertain. The CDR3 is made up of 15 amino acids. V lost 4 bases and J 0 bases, leaving 10 bases between the germline ends. Germline V gives CDR1 MNHEY, CDR2 SMNVEV (reference sequence). The CDR3 bases are TGTGCCAGCAGTTCGGTTGGCCTTAGCAATCAGCCCCAGCATTTT. Protein product: CASSSVGLSNQPQHF.

This chain uses TRBV3-1 (or the pseudogene TRBV3-2) with TRBJ1-4; the D is unclear. CDR3 length: 14 residues. Per germline, CDR1 LGHDT and CDR2 YNNKEL (reference sequence). Trimming pared 3 bases from V and 6 bases from J, leaving 11 bases between. CDR3 in amino acids: CASSHNSQYEKLFF. The CDR3 bases are TGTGCCAGCAGCCACAACAGCCAATATGAAAAACTGTTTTTT.

This sequence joins TRBV11-2 and TRBJ2-1; 8 bases are shared with TRBD2. The CDR3 spans 15 residues. Trimming at V came to 1 base and at J to 7 bases, leaving 6 bases not matched to a gene. In germline, CDR1 is SGHAT, CDR2 FQNNGV. The CDR3 nucleotides are TGTGCCAGCAGCTTAGCGGGGGGGCTTTGGAATGAGCAGTTCTTC. Protein product: CASSLAGGLWNEQFF.

V and J are TRBV18 and TRBJ1-1; D might be TRBD1 (5 bases). This CDR3 contains 17 residues. With 4 bases removed from V and 0 bases from J, the gap between germline ends came to 18 bases. CDR1 is KGHSH and CDR2 is LQKENI in the germline V gene. The CDR3 sequence: CASSLTAPRVMNTEAFF. CDR3 DNA: TGTGCCAGCTCACTAACAGCTCCCAGGGTTATGAACACTGAAGCTTTCTTT.

As DNA, the CDR3 is TGTGCCACCAGCAGATCTGGGACTAGCGGGGGGCTCACCTACAATGAGCAGTTCTTC. Translating it yields CATSRSGTSGGLTYNEQFF. This chain uses TRBV15 with TRBJ2-1; 15 nucleotides line up with TRBD2. Germline V lookup: CDR1 LNHNV, CDR2 YYDKDF (reference sequence). Losses at the gene ends were 2 bases for V and 2 bases for J; bases not matched to a gene: 7. CDR3 length: 19 residues.

The chain joins TRBV10-3 to TRBJ1-3; the D gene is possibly TRBD1 (5 bases). CDR1 ENHRY and CDR2 SYGVKD come from the germline V gene. V lost 5 bases, J lost 0 bases, and 14 bases lay in between. This CDR3 spans 16 amino acids. The CDR3 loop reads CAISQTATVSGNTIYF. CDR3 DNA: TGTGCCATCAGTCAAACCGCGACAGTCTCTGGAAACACCATATATTTT.

The genes are TRBV6-5 and TRBJ1-2, with 8 bases identical to TRBD1. J was trimmed by 7 bases and V by 6 bases; bases with no gene match: 10. Looked up from germline, CDR1 is MNHEY and CDR2 is SVGAGI. The length of the CDR3 is 14 residues. The CDR3: CASRADRERFGYTF. CDR3 in DNA: TGTGCCAGCAGGGCGGACAGGGAACGTTTTGGCTACACCTTC.

This clone was seen once. The chain links TRBV19 to TRBJ1-1; D gene unclear. V was clipped by 7 bases and J by 6 bases, with 9 bases between them. Germline V gene sequence: CDR1 LNHDA, CDR2 SQIVND (reference sequence). CDR3 size: 11 residues. The CDR3 loop is CASTLYAEAFF. CDR3 sequence (DNA): TGTGCCAGTACCTTATATGCTGAAGCTTTCTTT.

In this sample, this clone turned up once. V and J are TRBV6-6 and TRBJ1-1; D call uncertain. This CDR3 is 14 amino acids long. Germline loops: CDR1 MNHNY, CDR2 SVGAGI (reference sequence). Trimming cost V 1 base and J 1 base, with 7 bases left between them. CDR3 DNA sequence: TGTGCCAGCAGTTACTTCGAGGCGAACACTGAAGCTTTCTTT. This translates into CASSYFEANTEAFF.

The rearrangement links TRBV5-4 to TRBJ1-4; D is unclear. Per the germline V gene, CDR1 is SGHNT and CDR2 is YYREEE (reference sequence). The CDR3 runs to 15 residues. Trimming stripped 4 bases from V and 0 bases from J, with 10 bases between. This CDR3 reads CASSEEAATNEKLFF. In DNA, the CDR3 is TGTGCCAGCAGCGAAGAGGCAGCAACTAATGAAAAACTGTTTTTT.

The gene calls are TRBV15 and TRBJ1-1; weak D call: TRBD1 (6 bases). Between the trimmed V and J ends, which lost 5 bases and 4 bases, there was a span of 17 bases. The CDR3 runs 15 residues. Germline-derived CDR1 and CDR2 are LNHNV and YYDKDF (reference sequence). The CDR3 region has the DNA TGTGCCACCAGCCCCGGGGGCGGAGGGCGCACTGAAGCTTTCTTT. This codes for CATSPGGGGRTEAFF.

The CDR3 sequence is CASSPGTGTRYEQYF. The CDR3, as DNA: TGTGCCAGTAGTCCCGGGACAGGGACCCGCTACGAGCAGTACTTC. The V call is TRBV19, the J call TRBJ2-7, with TRBD1 identical over 9 bases. Trimming took 5 bases from V and 3 from J; bases not matched to a gene: 8. CDR1 is LNHDA and CDR2 is SQIVND in the germline V gene (reference sequence). The CDR3 covers 15 residues.

The V gene is TRBV25-1, the J gene TRBJ2-1; the D is unclear. This CDR3 region has 16 residues. CDR1 is MGHDK and CDR2 is SYGVNS in the germline V gene. Trimming shortened V by 3 bases and J by 0 bases, and 12 bases separated the two germline ends. The CDR3 DNA is TGTGCCAGCAGTGACTTAAGGAGTTACTCCTACAATGAGCAGTTCTTC. It translates to CASSDLRSYSYNEQFF.

J is TRBJ2-1 and V is TRBV7-2, with TRBD2 matching 8 bases. The CDR3 is 16 amino acids. Germline CDR1 is SGHTA and CDR2 is FQGNSA. The ends lost 5 bases at V and 6 bases at J; junction bases unmatched: 12. The CDR3, as DNA: TGTGCCAGCAGCCAAGTTAGCGGGGATGGGGGCAATGAGCAGTTCTTC. Translated, it gives CASSQVSGDGGNEQFF.

V usage is TRBV6-1 and J usage is TRBJ2-3, with 8 bases fitting TRBD2. V lost 2 bases, J lost 7 bases, and 11 bases stayed unmatched. The germline V gene encodes CDR1 MNHNS and CDR2 SASEGT. This CDR3 is 16 amino acids long. The CDR3 is CASSELAGGRGHTQYF. Here the CDR3 DNA reads TGTGCCAGCAGTGAATTGGCGGGGGGACGGGGACATACGCAGTATTTT.

The chain recombines TRBV2 with TRBJ1-5; unclear D gene. The V gene lost 3 bases and the J gene lost 2 bases, with 8 bases spanning the gap. The CDR3 spans 14 residues. In germline, CDR1 is SNHLY, CDR2 FYNNEI. The CDR3 DNA is TGTGCCAGCAGTGACATCGGGGGCAATCAGCCCCAGCATTTT. Protein: CASSDIGGNQPQHF.

This chain joins TRBV3-1 (or the pseudogene TRBV3-2) and TRBJ2-5; D is possibly TRBD2 (7 bases). The CDR3 is 12 amino acids. Trimming cost V 7 bases and J 4 bases, with 10 bases left between them. CDR1 and CDR2 (germline): LGHDT, YNNKEL (reference sequence). Written as DNA, the CDR3 is TGTGCCAGCAAAAGGGGGGGAGAGACCCAGTACTTC. This gives the protein CASKRGGETQYF.

The chain is built from TRBV19 and TRBJ1-4; D is undetermined. V dropped 2 bases and J dropped 4 bases, with 11 bases sitting between them. Germline loops: CDR1 LNHDA, CDR2 SQIVND (reference sequence). The CDR3 extends over 15 amino acids. The CDR3: CASSISEVVNEKLFF. In nucleotides, the CDR3 is TGTGCCAGTAGTATATCGGAAGTAGTTAATGAAAAACTGTTTTTT.

V usage is TRBV5-6 and J usage is TRBJ2-6; D possibly corresponds to TRBD1 (6 bases). The CDR3 consists of 19 residues. V shed 0 bases and J shed 2 bases, with 18 bases lying between them. Per the germline V gene, CDR1 is SGHDT and CDR2 is YYEEEE. The CDR3 DNA reads as TGTGCCAGCAGCTTGGGCCGGGACACCCACCGGGCTGGGGCCAACGTCCTGACTTTC. Protein: CASSLGRDTHRAGANVLTF. Variable domain in full (rest from reference TRBV5-6 and TRBJ2-6): DAGVTQSPTHLIKTRGQQVTLRCSPKSGHDTVSWYQQALGQGPQFIFQYYEEEERQRGNFPDRFSGHQFPNYSSELNVNALLLGDSALYLCASSLGRDTHRAGANVLTFGAGSRLTVL.

The genes are TRBV5-1 and TRBJ2-7; D may be TRBD1 or TRBD2 (5 bases each). Germline assignment: CDR1 SGHRS and CDR2 YFSETQ. CDR3 length: 12 amino acids. Trimming stripped 6 bases from V and 1 base from J, with 8 bases between. The CDR3 here is CASTGGSYEQYF. In DNA form, the CDR3 reads TGCGCCAGCACTGGGGGTTCCTACGAGCAGTACTTC. Full variable domain (outside the CDR3, taken from reference TRBV5-1 and TRBJ2-7): KAGVTQTPRYLIKTRGQQVTLSCSPISGHRSVSWYQQTPGQGLQFLFEYFSETQRNKGNFPGRFSGRQFSNSRSEMNVSTLELGDSALYLCASTGGSYEQYFGPGTRLTVT.

The V gene is TRBV6-1, the J gene TRBJ1-6, with D possibly TRBD1 on 5 matching bases. The length of the CDR3 is 13 residues. Trimming cost V 1 base and J 13 bases, with 11 bases left between them. Germline-derived CDR1 and CDR2 are MNHNS and SASEGT. DNA for the CDR3: TGTGCCAGCAGTGAAGGGGGGAAGGGTCCCCTCCACTTT. This sequence encodes CASSEGGKGPLHF.

V usage is TRBV5-1 and J usage is TRBJ1-1, with a possible D match to TRBD1 (6 bases). CDR1 and CDR2 (germline): SGHRS, YFSETQ. The CDR3 is 12 residues long. Trimming removed 8 bases at V and 6 bases at J, with 14 bases between. This chain's CDR3 is CASIQGGSEAFF. CDR3 sequence (DNA): TGCGCCAGTATACAGGGAGGCTCTGAAGCTTTCTTT.

This clone was observed a handful of times. The V gene is TRBV6-4, the J gene TRBJ1-1; no definite D call. Germline V gene lookup returns CDR1 MRHNA and CDR2 SNTAGT. This CDR3 contains 15 residues. V gave up 6 bases and J gave up 1 base, with 15 bases separating them. In DNA form, the CDR3 reads TGTGCCAGCAGCCCATCACCGACACCGAACACTGAAGCTTTCTTT. Amino acid sequence: CASSPSPTPNTEAFF.

This chain uses TRBV21-1 with TRBJ1-6. TRBV21-1 is a recognized pseudogene. The CDR3 has 20 residues. CDR3 sequence reads: CASSKAVQETIEGYRSPLHF. The CDR3 nucleotides read TGTGCCAGCAGCAAAGCGGTACAGGAGACCATAGAGGGATATAGATCACCCCTCCACTTT.

This chain uses TRBV4-3 with TRBJ2-7; D call uncertain. The V gene's germline CDR1 is LGHNA and CDR2 YSLEER. Trimming removed 1 base at V and 5 bases at J, with 15 bases between. This CDR3 spans 15 amino acids. In DNA, the CDR3 is TGCGCCAGCAGCCAAGTATGGGGTGCGGAAAACGAGCAGTACTTC. This codes for CASSQVWGAENEQYF.

The rearrangement uses TRBV2 and TRBJ1-1; possibly TRBD1 for D (5 bases). This CDR3 has 14 amino acids. Germline V gene sequence: CDR1 SNHLY, CDR2 FYNNEI. V was trimmed by 5 bases and J by 7 bases, leaving 17 bases between them. This CDR3 is CASSLDAGRIEAFF. In DNA form, the CDR3 reads TGTGCCAGCAGTCTGGACGCAGGGCGAATTGAAGCTTTCTTT. The full variable domain, with the rest looked up from reference TRBV2 and TRBJ1-1, is EPEVTQTPSHQVTQMGQEVILRCVPISNHLYFYWYRQILGQKVEFLVSFYNNEISEKSEIFDDQFSVERPDGSNFTLKIRSTKLEDSAMYFCASSLDAGRIEAFFGQGTRLTVV.

The chain carries TRBV29-1 and TRBJ2-2, with 8 bases that match TRBD1. Germline lookup yields CDR1 SQVTM and CDR2 ANQGSEA. V shed 7 bases, J shed 0 bases, and the junction held 4 bases outside the gene matches. The CDR3 spans 14 residues. CDR3 nucleotide sequence: TGCAGCGCCACGGACAGGGCGAACACCGGGGAGCTGTTTTTT. Translated: CSATDRANTGELFF.

This chain uses TRBV5-1 with TRBJ2-1, with TRBD2 matching over 9 bases. V dropped 0 bases and J dropped 9; count of bases not matched to a gene: 7. The germline gives CDR1 SGHRS, CDR2 YFSETQ. This CDR3 is built from 15 residues. The DNA of the CDR3 is TGCGCCAGCAGCTTGGATGCGGGGGGGGCCGGTGAGCAGTTCTTC. Its translation: CASSLDAGGAGEQFF.